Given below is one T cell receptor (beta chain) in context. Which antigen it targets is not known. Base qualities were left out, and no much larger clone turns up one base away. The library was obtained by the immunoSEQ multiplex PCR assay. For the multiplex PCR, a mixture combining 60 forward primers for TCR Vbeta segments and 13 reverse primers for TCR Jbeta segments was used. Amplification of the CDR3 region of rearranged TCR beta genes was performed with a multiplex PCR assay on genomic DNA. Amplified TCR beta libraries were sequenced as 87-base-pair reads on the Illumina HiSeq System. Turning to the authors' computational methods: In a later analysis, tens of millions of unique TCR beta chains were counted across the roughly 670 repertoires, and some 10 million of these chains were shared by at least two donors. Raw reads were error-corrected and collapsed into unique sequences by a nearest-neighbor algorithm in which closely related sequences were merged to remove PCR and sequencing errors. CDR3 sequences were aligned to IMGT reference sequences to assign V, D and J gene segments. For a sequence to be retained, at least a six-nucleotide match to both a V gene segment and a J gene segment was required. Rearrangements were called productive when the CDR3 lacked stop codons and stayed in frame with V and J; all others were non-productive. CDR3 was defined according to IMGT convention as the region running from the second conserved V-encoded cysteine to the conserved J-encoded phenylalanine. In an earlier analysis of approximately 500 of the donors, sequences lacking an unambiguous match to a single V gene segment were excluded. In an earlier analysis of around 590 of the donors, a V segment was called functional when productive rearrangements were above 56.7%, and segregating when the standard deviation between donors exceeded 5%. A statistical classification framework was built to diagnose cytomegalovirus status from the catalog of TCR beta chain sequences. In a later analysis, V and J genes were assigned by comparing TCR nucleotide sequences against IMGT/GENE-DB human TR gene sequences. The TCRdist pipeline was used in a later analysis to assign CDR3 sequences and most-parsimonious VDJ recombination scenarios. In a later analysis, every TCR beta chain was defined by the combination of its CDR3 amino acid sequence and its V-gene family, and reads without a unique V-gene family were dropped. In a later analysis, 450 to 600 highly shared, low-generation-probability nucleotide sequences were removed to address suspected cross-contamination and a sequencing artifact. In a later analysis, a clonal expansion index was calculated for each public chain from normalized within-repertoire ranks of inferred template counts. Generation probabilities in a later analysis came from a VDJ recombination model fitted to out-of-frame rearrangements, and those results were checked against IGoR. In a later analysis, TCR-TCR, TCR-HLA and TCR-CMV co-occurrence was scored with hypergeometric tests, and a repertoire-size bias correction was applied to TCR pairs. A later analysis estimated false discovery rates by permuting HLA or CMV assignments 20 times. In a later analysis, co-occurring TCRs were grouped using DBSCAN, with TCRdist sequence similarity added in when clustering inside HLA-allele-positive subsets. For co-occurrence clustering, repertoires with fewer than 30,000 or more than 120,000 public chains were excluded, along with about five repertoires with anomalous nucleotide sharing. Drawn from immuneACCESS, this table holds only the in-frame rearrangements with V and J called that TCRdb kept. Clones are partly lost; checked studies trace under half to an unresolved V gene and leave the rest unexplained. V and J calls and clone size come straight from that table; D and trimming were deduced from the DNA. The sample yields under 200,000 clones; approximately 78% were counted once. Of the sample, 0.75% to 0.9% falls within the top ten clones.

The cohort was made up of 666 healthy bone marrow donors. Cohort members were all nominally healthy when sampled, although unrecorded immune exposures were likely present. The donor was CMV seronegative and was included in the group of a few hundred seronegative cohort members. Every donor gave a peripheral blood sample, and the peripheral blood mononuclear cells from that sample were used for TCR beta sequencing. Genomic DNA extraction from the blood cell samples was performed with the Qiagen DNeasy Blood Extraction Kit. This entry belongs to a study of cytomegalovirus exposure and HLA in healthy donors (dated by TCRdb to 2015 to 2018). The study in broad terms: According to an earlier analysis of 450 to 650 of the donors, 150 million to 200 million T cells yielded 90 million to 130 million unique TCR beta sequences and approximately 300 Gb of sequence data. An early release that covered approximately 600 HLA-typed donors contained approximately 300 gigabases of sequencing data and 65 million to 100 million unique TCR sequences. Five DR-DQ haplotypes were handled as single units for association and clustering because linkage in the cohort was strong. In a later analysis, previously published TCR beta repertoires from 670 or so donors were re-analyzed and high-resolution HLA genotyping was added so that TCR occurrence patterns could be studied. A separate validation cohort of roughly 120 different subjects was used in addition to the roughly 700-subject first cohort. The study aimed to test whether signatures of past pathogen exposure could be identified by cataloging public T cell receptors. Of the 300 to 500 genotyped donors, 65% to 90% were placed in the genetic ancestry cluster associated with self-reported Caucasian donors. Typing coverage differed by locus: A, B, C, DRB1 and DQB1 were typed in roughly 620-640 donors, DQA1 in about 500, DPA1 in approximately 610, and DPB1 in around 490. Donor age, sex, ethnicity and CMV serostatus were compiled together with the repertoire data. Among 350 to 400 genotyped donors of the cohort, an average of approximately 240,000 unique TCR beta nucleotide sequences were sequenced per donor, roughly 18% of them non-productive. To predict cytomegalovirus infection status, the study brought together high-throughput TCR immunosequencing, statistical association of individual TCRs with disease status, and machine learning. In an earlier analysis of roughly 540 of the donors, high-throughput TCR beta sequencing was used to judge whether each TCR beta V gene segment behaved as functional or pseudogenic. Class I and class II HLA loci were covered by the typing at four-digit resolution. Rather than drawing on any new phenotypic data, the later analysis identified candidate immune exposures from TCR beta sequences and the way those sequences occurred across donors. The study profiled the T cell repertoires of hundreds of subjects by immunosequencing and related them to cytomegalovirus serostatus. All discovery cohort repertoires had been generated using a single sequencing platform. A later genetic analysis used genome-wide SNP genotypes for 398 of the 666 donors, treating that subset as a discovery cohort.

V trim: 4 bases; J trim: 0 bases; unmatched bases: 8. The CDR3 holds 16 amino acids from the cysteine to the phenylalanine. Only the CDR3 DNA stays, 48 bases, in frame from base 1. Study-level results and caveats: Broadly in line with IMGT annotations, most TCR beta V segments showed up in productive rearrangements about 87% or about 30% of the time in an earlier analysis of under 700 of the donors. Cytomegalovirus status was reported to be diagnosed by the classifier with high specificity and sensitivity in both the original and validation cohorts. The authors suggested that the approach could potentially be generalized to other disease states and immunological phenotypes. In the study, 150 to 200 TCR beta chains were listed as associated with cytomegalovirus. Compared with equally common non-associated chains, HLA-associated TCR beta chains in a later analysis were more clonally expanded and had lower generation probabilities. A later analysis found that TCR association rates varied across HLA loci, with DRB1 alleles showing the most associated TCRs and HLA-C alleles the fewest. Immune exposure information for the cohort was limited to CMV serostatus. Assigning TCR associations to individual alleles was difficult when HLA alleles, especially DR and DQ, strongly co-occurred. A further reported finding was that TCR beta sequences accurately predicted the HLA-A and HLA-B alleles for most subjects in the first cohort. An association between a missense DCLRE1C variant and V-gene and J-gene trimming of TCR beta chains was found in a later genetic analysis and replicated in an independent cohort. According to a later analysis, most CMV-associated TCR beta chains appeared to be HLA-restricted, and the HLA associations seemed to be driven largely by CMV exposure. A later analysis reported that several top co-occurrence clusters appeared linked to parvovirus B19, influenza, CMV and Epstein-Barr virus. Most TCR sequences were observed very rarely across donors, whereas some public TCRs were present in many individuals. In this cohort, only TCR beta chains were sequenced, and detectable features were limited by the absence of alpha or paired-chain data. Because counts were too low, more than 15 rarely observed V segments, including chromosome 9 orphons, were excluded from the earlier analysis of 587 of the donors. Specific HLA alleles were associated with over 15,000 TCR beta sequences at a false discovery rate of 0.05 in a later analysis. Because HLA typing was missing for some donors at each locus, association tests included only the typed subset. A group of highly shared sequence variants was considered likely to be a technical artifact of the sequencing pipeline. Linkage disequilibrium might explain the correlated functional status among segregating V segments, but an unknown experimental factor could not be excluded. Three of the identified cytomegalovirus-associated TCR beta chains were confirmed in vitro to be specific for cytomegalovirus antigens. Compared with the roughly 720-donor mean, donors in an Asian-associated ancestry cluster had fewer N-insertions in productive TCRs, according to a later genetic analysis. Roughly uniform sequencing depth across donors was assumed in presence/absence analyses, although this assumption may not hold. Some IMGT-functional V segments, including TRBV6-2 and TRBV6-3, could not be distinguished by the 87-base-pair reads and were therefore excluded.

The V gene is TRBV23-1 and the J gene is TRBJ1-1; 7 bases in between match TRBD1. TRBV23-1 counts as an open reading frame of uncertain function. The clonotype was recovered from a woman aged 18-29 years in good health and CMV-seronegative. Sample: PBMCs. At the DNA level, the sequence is TGCGCCAGCAGTCGGGACAGCCTCTCCTTGAACACTGAAGCTTTCTTT. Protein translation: CASSRDSLSLNTEAFF.